This is a list of T cell receptor beta chains from one sample in a study of blood T cell repertoires in COVID-19. The assay was immunoSEQ multiplex PCR, and TCRdb's table has in-frame clones only and misses some. This sample has roughly 230,000 clones, with about 80% found just once. The sequencing input was peripheral blood. All receptors come from a man aged 45-65 years with active or convalescent COVID-19. CDR3s include the opening cysteine and the closing phenylalanine or tryptophan. The D gene is left open where the match is weak. Some rows have no size entry. The others give once, few or many, or a class for an expanded clone.

j_call v_call clone_size d_call cdr3_nt cdr3_aa
TRBJ2-5 TRBV5-4 - TRBD2 TGTGCCAGCAGCAGAACTAGCGGCCAAGAGACCCAGTACTTC CASSRTSGQETQYF
TRBJ1-3 TRBV19 - - TGTGCCACCCGGACAGCCTCTGGAAACACCATATATTTT CATRTASGNTIYF
TRBJ1-2 TRBV30 - - TGTGCCTGGAGCTATGGGGCTCCCGGCTACACCTTC CAWSYGAPGYTF
TRBJ2-1 TRBV2 - TRBD2 TGTGCCAGCAGTGAAGGACTAGCGGGGGGGAATGAGCAGTTCTTC CASSEGLAGGNEQFF
TRBJ2-7 TRBV7-9 - - TGTGCCAGCAGCTTGAGGAACTTCTACGAGCAGTACTTC CASSLRNFYEQYF
TRBJ1-2 TRBV12-3/TRBV12-4 - - TGTGCCAGCAGTGGGAGGGGGGATGGCTACACCTTC CASSGRGDGYTF
TRBJ2-2 TRBV4-2 once - TGTGCCAGCAGCCAGGAGGGACAGTCGAACACCGGGGAGCTGTTTTTT CASSQEGQSNTGELFF
TRBJ2-1 TRBV5-1 - TRBD2 TGCGCCAGCAGCTTAGTTAGCGGGGGATACTACAATGAGCAGTTCTTC CASSLVSGGYYNEQFF
TRBJ2-3 TRBV30 once - TGTGCCTGGAGTGCCCCTAGGGGAAGCACAGATACGCAGTATTTT CAWSAPRGSTDTQYF
TRBJ1-2 TRBV5-4 - - TGTGCCAGCAGCCTGCCGGGACAAACATATGGCTACACCTTC CASSLPGQTYGYTF
TRBJ2-1 TRBV7-3 - - TGTGCCAGCAGCTTCGGGGGTAGTAATGAGCAGTTCTTC CASSFGGSNEQFF
TRBJ2-7 TRBV4-1 - TRBD2 TGCGCCAGCAGCCAAGGTAAAGGCCGGGGGGGCTACGAGCAGTACTTC CASSQGKGRGGYEQYF
TRBJ1-5 TRBV28 - - TGTGCCAGCCAACGGGTGAATAGCAATCAGCCCCAGCATTTT CASQRVNSNQPQHF
TRBJ2-1 TRBV30 - - TGTGCCTGGGGAGGGGGCACCTACAATGAGCAGTTCTTC CAWGGGTYNEQFF
TRBJ2-7 TRBV10-3 - - TGTGCCATCAGCGCCCGGGACACGGTAAGCTCCTACGAGCAGTACTTC CAISARDTVSSYEQYF
TRBJ2-2 TRBV14 - - TGTGCCAGCAGCCAAGTTGCGGGGAACACCGGGGAGCTGTTTTTT CASSQVAGNTGELFF
TRBJ1-1 TRBV20-1 once - TGCAGTGCTAGTTTGGACAGTTCCATGAACACTGAAGCTTTCTTT CSASLDSSMNTEAFF
TRBJ2-7 TRBV11-1 few TRBD1 TGTGCCAGCAGCCTAAACCGGGACAGGGGCGAGCAGTACTTC CASSLNRDRGEQYF
TRBJ2-1 TRBV4-1 - - TGCGCCAGCAGCCAAGTAGACTTAACCTCCTACAATGAGCAGTTCTTC CASSQVDLTSYNEQFF
TRBJ2-3 TRBV13 once - TGTGCCAGCACCCAGAGGGGGAGCACAGATACGCAGTATTTT CASTQRGSTDTQYF
TRBJ2-7 TRBV7-8 few TRBD1 TGTGCCAGCAGCTTAGAGAGACAGGGGGTCGAGCAGTACTTC CASSLERQGVEQYF
TRBJ1-2 TRBV30 - TRBD1 TGTGCCTGGAGTCATCGGGACAGGGGGTATGGCTACACCTTC CAWSHRDRGYGYTF
TRBJ2-7 TRBV19 - - TGTGCCAGTAGTATACAGGTGTCCTACGAGCAGTACTTC CASSIQVSYEQYF
TRBJ2-1 TRBV3-1/TRBV3-2 - TRBD2 TGTGCCAGCAGCCAACCAACCGGGGGGGCCTCCTACAATGAGCAGTTCTTC CASSQPTGGASYNEQFF
TRBJ1-1 TRBV19 few TRBD1 TGTGCCAGTAGTTTCGACGACAGGGCGGCTGAAGCTTTCTTT CASSFDDRAAEAFF
TRBJ2-2 TRBV7-9 - - TGTGCCAGCAGCTTCGAGGGAGGAGGGGAGCTGTTTTTT CASSFEGGGELFF
TRBJ2-1 TRBV18 - TRBD2 TGTGCCAGCTCACCTGGGACTAGCGGGGGCCACAATGAGCAGTTCTTC CASSPGTSGGHNEQFF
TRBJ2-3 TRBV29-1 once - TGCAGCGACAGGGATATCACAGATACGCAGTATTTT CSDRDITDTQYF
TRBJ2-7 TRBV15 - - TGTGCCACCAGCAGAGGATACCGGGAGAGCTCCTACGAGCAGTACTTC CATSRGYRESSYEQYF
TRBJ2-3 TRBV7-9 - TRBD1 TGTGCCAGCAGCTTAGAGGGGGCAATAGATACGCAGTATTTT CASSLEGAIDTQYF
TRBJ2-2 TRBV28 once TRBD2 TGTGCCAGCCGACTAGCGGAGAACACCGGGGAGCTGTTTTTT CASRLAENTGELFF
TRBJ1-1 TRBV20-1 - - TGCAGTGCGTTAATGAACACTGAAGCTTTCTTT CSALMNTEAFF
TRBJ1-4 TRBV30 - - TGTGCCTTTTCCGGGACACTGGGTGAAAAACTGTTTTTT CAFSGTLGEKLFF
TRBJ2-7 TRBV3-1/TRBV3-2 - - TGTGCCAGCAGCCTAGCACCTACCTACGAGCAGTACTTC CASSLAPTYEQYF
TRBJ2-3 TRBV5-1 - TRBD1 TGCGCCAGCAGCTTTGGGACAGCCCCGGGAACAGATACGCAGTATTTT CASSFGTAPGTDTQYF
TRBJ1-1 TRBV6-5 - TRBD1 TGTGCCAGCACCCCGACAGGGGATGCCACTGAAGCTTTCTTT CASTPTGDATEAFF
TRBJ1-5 TRBV28 - TRBD1 TGTGCCAGCAGTTTAGGGACAGGGAATCAGCCCCAGCATTTT CASSLGTGNQPQHF
TRBJ2-7 TRBV4-1 - - TGCGCCAGCAGCCAAGATCGGAATCGGGGAATCTACTTC CASSQDRNRGIYF
TRBJ2-1 TRBV6-4 - - TGTGCCAGCAGTGACCCTAGCCTCTCCGGGAATGAGCAGTTCTTC CASSDPSLSGNEQFF
TRBJ1-1 TRBV5-1 - - TGCGCCAGCAGCTCTCTTGGGGAGCCTAACACTGAAGCTTTCTTT CASSSLGEPNTEAFF
TRBJ2-7 TRBV4-2 - - TGTGCCAGCAAGGGGGGGCTAGCTGATTACGAGCAGTACTTC CASKGGLADYEQYF
TRBJ2-7 TRBV11-2 - TRBD1 TGTGCCAGCAGCTTAGGTATCGGGACAGATGTTCTCTACGAGCAGTACTTC CASSLGIGTDVLYEQYF
TRBJ2-2 TRBV11-2 - - TGTGCCAGCAGCTTAGAGGCTAGCCCGGGGACCGGGGAGCTGTTTTTT CASSLEASPGTGELFF
TRBJ2-3 TRBV5-6 - TRBD2 TGTGCCAGCAGCTTGGTTGCGGGGGGCAGAGATACGCAGTATTTT CASSLVAGGRDTQYF
TRBJ1-2 TRBV28 once - TGTGCCAGCAGTTTGCCAGCTAACTATGGCTACACCTTC CASSLPANYGYTF
TRBJ1-1 TRBV29-1 - - TGCAGCGTTGGCAGAGACACCGAAGCTTTCTTT CSVGRDTEAFF
TRBJ1-5 TRBV4-1 - - TGCGCCAGCAGCCAAGCGGACACAGATAATCAGCCCCAGCATTTT CASSQADTDNQPQHF
TRBJ2-5 TRBV7-7 once TRBD1 TGTGCCAGCAGCCCCGGGACAGGGGGCCAAGAGACCCAGTACTTC CASSPGTGGQETQYF
TRBJ2-7 TRBV19 - TRBD1 TGTGCCAGTAGTACGGGACAGGGACCCTCCTACGAGCAGTACTTC CASSTGQGPSYEQYF
TRBJ2-5 TRBV30 - - TGTGCCTGGAGCCATTTTGCGGGACTTCGACAAGAGACCCAGTACTTC CAWSHFAGLRQETQYF
TRBJ2-1 TRBV20-1 - - TGCAGTGCTAGAATTAACAATGAGCAGTTCTTC CSARINNEQFF
TRBJ1-2 TRBV7-9 - - TGTGCCAGCAGCTTTTTAGGAGGCATCTATGGCTACACCTTC CASSFLGGIYGYTF